This TCR beta chain was sequenced for a study of T cell responses to AZD1222 COVID-19 vaccine. Data came from immunoSEQ multiplex PCR; TCRdb stores just in-frame clones and leaves some out. The table includes 65,000 to 85,000 clones, roughly 80% detected once. General study findings and limits: Two AZD1222 doses significantly raised spike-specific TCR breadth and depth over controls. Baseline serology detected seropositivity in only 6 or 7 AZD1222 recipients.

Trimming cost V 10 bases and J 6 bases; bases outside gene matches: 2. CDR1 SGDLS and CDR2 YYNGEE come from the germline V gene. The CDR3 loop spans 11 amino acids. The analysis combined second doses at about 4 or about 12 weeks. This clone was recorded a few times. Its antigen is not identified. Other nucleotide sequences in the sample specify the same CDR3. This TCR came from an adult who received the AZD1222 COVID-19 vaccine. The chain couples TRBV9 to TRBJ2-2, with 8 bases that match TRBD2. Sequences were derived from peripheral blood, sampled 28 days after the second AZD1222 dose. Here the CDR3 DNA reads TGTGCCCGGGGGGGGGCCGGGGAGCTGTTTTTT. It encodes CARGGAGELFF.